These 24 T cell receptor beta chains share one sample of origin, sequenced in a study of blood T cells in healthy people across ages (dated by TCRdb to the mid-2010s). Library generation was performed with 5' RACE. Instrument on record: Illumina HiSeq 2500. The second PCR ran for roughly 7 to 11 cycles and used a J-beta primer mix along with a sample-barcoded 5' primer. Using fastp trimming at Q25 and MiXCR clonotype assembly, TCRdb reanalyzed the public sequencing data and kept in-frame beta chains. Every CDR3 protein is listed once, alongside the most common genes and DNA of its rows. This sample gives around 1,000,000 distinct CDR3 sequences in total; almost 25% of them show up just once. The biggest ten clones account for about 0.69% of the sample. These data are also associated with another study on T cells of mothers and their children.

The sample comprised blood. The receptors come from a girl aged 2-10 years in good health.

In its sample, this clonotype was seen a few times. The V and J genes are TRBV6-5 and TRBJ1-5; 9 bases are shared with TRBD1. V shed 8 bases, J shed 5 bases, and the junction held 7 bases outside the gene matches. This CDR3 region has 14 residues. Germline-derived CDR1 and CDR2 are MNHEY and SVGAGI. The DNA for the CDR3 is TGTGCCAGCGGGACAGGGCGGCAGGATCAGCCCCAGCATTTT. Translating it yields CASGTGRQDQPQHF.

The chain has TRBV9 and TRBJ2-7; 7 nucleotides agree with TRBD1. The junction had 6 bases not matched to a gene; V was cut back by 0 bases and J by 0 bases. CDR3 length equals 16 residues. The germline gives CDR1 SGDLS, CDR2 YYNGEE. The CDR3 nucleotides are TGTGCCAGCAGCGTAGGAGGGGGCACTAGCTCCTACGAGCAGTACTTC. It codes for CASSVGGGTSSYEQYF. Full variable domain (remainder filled in from reference TRBV9 and TRBJ2-7): DSGVTQTPKHLITATGQRVTLRCSPRSGDLSVYWYQQSLDQGLQFLIQYYNGEERAKGNILERFSAQQFPDLHSELNLSSLELGDSALYFCASSVGGGTSSYEQYFGPGTRLTVT.

The rearrangement uses TRBV6-1 and TRBJ2-7; D might be TRBD1 or TRBD2, each matching 5 bases. The germline V gene has CDR1 MNHNS and CDR2 SASEGT. V lost 8 bases and J 2 bases, leaving 19 bases between the germline ends. CDR3 length: 15 residues. Here the CDR3 DNA reads TGTGCCAGCGGTAAGGGGCCTGGGGGTACCTACGAGCAGTACTTC. Its translation is CASGKGPGGTYEQYF.

The table lists this clonotype with a few counts. This sequence joins TRBV7-2 and TRBJ1-2; 8 bases map to TRBD1. The CDR3 consists of 16 residues. With 6 bases clipped from V and 3 bases from J, the junction kept 12 bases outside the gene matches. In germline, CDR1 is SGHTA, CDR2 FQGNSA. The DNA of the CDR3 is TGTGCCAGCAGGTCAGGGGGCAGGGGATTGGACTATGGCTACACCTTC. It specifies CASRSGGRGLDYGYTF. Supplemented by reference TRBV7-2 and TRBJ1-2, the full variable domain reads GAGVSQSPSNKVTEKGKDVELRCDPISGHTALYWYRQSLGQGLEFLIYFQGNSAPDKSGLPSDRFSAERTGGSVSTLTIQRTQQEDSAVYLCASRSGGRGLDYGYTFGSGTRLTVV.

The chain combines TRBV7-9 with TRBJ1-2, with TRBD1 as a possible D gene (5 bases). CDR1 and CDR2 from the germline V gene are SEHNR and FQNEAQ (reference sequence). V lost 4 bases, J lost 5 bases, and 11 bases lay in between. CDR3 length: 13 amino acids. Written as DNA, the CDR3 is TGTGCCAGCAGCTCGACAGTCCAGTATGGCTACACCTTC. Translating it yields CASSSTVQYGYTF.

This clonotype has a handful of counts. The V call is TRBV7-2, the J call TRBJ2-5; possible D gene TRBD2, 6 bases. The CDR3 sequence is 17 residues long. Germline V gene lookup returns CDR1 SGHTA and CDR2 FQGNSA. Trimming took 3 bases from V and 5 from J, leaving 22 bases between them. This CDR3 reads CASSFPHEGGSRETQYF. The CDR3 nucleotides read TGTGCCAGCAGCTTCCCCCACGAGGGAGGAAGCCGGGAGACCCAGTACTTC.

This rearrangement joins TRBV25-1 to TRBJ1-1; 7 nucleotides match TRBD1. The CDR3 spans 16 residues. Trimming took 4 bases from V and 3 from J; bases not matched to a gene: 11. Looked up from germline, CDR1 is MGHDK and CDR2 is SYGVNS. CDR3 DNA: TGTGCCAGCAGTGCCCTCGCGACAGGGTTGCACACTGAAGCTTTCTTT. It codes for CASSALATGLHTEAFF. Together with reference TRBV25-1 and TRBJ1-1, the CDR3 gives the full variable domain: EADIYQTPRYLVIGTGKKITLECSQTMGHDKMYWYQQDPGMELHLIHYSYGVNSTEKGDLSSESTVSRIRTEHFPLTLESARPSHTSQYLCASSALATGLHTEAFFGQGTRLTVV.

The chain is built from TRBV5-6 and TRBJ2-5, with 7 nucleotides matching TRBD2. Matching the DNA end better, TRBJ2-1 makes the J call doubtful. The CDR3 runs to 14 residues. Germline V lookup: CDR1 SGHDT, CDR2 YYEEEE. The CDR3 reads CASSLPPGGVEQFF. The CDR3, as DNA: TGTGCCAGCAGCTTGCCCCCGGGGGGAGTGGAGCAGTTCTTC.

This chain links TRBV6-1 with TRBJ2-1, with 12 bases identical to TRBD2. The length of the CDR3 is 16 residues. The V gene end was trimmed by 5 bases and the J gene end by 1 base; junction bases not matched to a gene: 3. Per germline, CDR1 MNHNS and CDR2 SASEGT. Written as DNA, the CDR3 is TGTGCCAGCAGTCTAGCGGGGGGGCCGTCCTACAATGAGCAGTTCTTC. The encoded protein is CASSLAGGPSYNEQFF.

This chain joins TRBV4-2 and TRBJ2-7; maybe TRBD1 (5 bases). The DNA end is a closer match to TRBJ2-5, so the J assignment may be wrong. The CDR3 has 13 amino acids. Germline V gene data show CDR1 as LGHNA and CDR2 as YNFKEQ. The CDR3 protein is CASTTGIQETQYF. In DNA, the CDR3 is TGTGCCAGCACCACAGGTATCCAAGAGACCCAGTACTTC.

As regards this clonotype: One junction end disagrees with the germline gene, perhaps due to a read error. V is TRBV3-1 and J is TRBJ2-5; the D gene is possibly TRBD2 (5 bases). The length of the CDR3 is 14 residues. Germline values: CDR1 LGHDT, CDR2 YNNKEL (reference sequence). The chain's CDR3 is CASSQDGLRETQCF. The CDR3 bases are TGTGCCAGCAGCCAAGATGGGCTAAGGGAGACCCAGTGCTTC.

This clonotype showed up just a few times. The CDR3 protein is CSVEDPDRFSTDTQYF. Written as DNA, the CDR3 is TGCAGCGTTGAAGACCCCGACAGGTTTTCCACAGATACGCAGTATTTT. This chain joins TRBV29-1 and TRBJ2-3; D is possibly TRBD1 (6 bases). V was clipped by 0 bases and J by 2 bases, with 15 bases between them. The V gene's germline CDR1 is SQVTM and CDR2 ANQGSEA. This CDR3 spans 16 amino acids.

This clonotype has more than one count but fewer than ten. The genes are TRBV4-3 and TRBJ1-1; the D is unclear. The CDR3 runs 15 residues. Germline V gene data show CDR1 as LGHNA and CDR2 as YSLEER. Trimming cost V 1 base and J 4 bases, with 13 bases left between them. The CDR3 coding sequence is TGCGCCAGCAGCCAAGTTCTTAGATCGTCCACTGAAGCTTTCTTT. It translates to CASSQVLRSSTEAFF.

V usage is TRBV20-1 and J usage is TRBJ2-1; D call uncertain. V shed 0 bases and J shed 8 bases, with 8 bases lying between them. This CDR3 region has 12 residues. From germline, CDR1 is DFQATT and CDR2 SNEGSKA (reference sequence). CDR3 residues: CSARDFSDEQFF. For the CDR3, the DNA is TGCAGTGCTAGAGATTTTTCTGATGAGCAGTTCTTC.

This rearrangement joins TRBV20-1 to TRBJ2-3; the match to TRBD2 covers 14 bases. The V gene end was trimmed by 5 bases and the J gene end by 4 bases; junction bases not matched to a gene: 5. The germline V gene encodes CDR1 DFQATT and CDR2 SNEGSKA (reference sequence). There are 15 residues in the CDR3. For the CDR3, the DNA is TGCAGTGCTGGGACTAGCGGGAGTATCGCAGATACGCAGTATTTT. Protein product: CSAGTSGSIADTQYF.

Of note for this clonotype: The junction and the germline gene differ at one end; a read error may be behind it. The chain uses TRBV4-2 and TRBJ1-4; D perhaps matches TRBD1 (5 bases). This CDR3 has 16 amino acids. Germline CDR1 LGHNA, CDR2 YNFKEQ. For the CDR3, the DNA is TGTGCCAGCAGCCAAGAGTCAGTCGGGGCCGCCCAAAAACTGCTTTTT. As protein: CASSQESVGAAQKLLF.

CDR3 sequence: CSARGQLNNEQFF. CDR3 DNA: TGCAGTGCTAGAGGGCAGTTAAACAATGAGCAGTTCTTC. J is TRBJ2-1 and V is TRBV20-1; D remains ambiguous. CDR1 is DFQATT, CDR2 SNEGSKA, per germline (reference sequence). V lost 1 base and J 5 bases, leaving 9 bases between the germline ends. The CDR3 consists of 13 residues.

This clonotype was observed a few times. The chain couples TRBV10-3 to TRBJ1-5; D remains unclear. CDR1 is ENHRY, CDR2 SYGVKD, per germline. With 2 bases removed from V and 5 bases from J, the gap between germline ends came to 7 bases. The CDR3 has 13 residues. DNA of the CDR3: TGTGCCATCAGTGAGCGGGTGGATCAGCCCCAGCATTTT. Protein sequence: CAISERVDQPQHF.

The sample holds many counts of this clonotype. The chain is built from TRBV5-1 and TRBJ2-1, with D tentatively TRBD2 (5 bases). Germline lookup yields CDR1 SGHRS and CDR2 YFSETQ. V was pared by 0 bases and J by 9 bases, with 7 bases between. The CDR3 contains 12 residues. In nucleotides, the CDR3 is TGCGCCAGCAGCTTGGCACGGGGTGAGCAGTTCTTC. It yields the protein CASSLARGEQFF.

This clonotype was observed a few times. The chain has TRBV29-1 and TRBJ2-1; the D is unclear. The J call is doubtful: the DNA matches TRBJ2-7 better. The CDR3 is 13 amino acids. CDR1 SQVTM and CDR2 ANQGSEA come from the germline V gene. DNA of the CDR3: TGCAGCGTTAAAGGCCTTGCCCTATACGAGCAGTACTTC. The encoded protein is CSVKGLALYEQYF.

The chain joins TRBV6-6 to TRBJ1-1; D remains ambiguous. CDR3 size: 14 residues. Trimming cost V 2 bases and J 3 bases, with 10 bases left between them. In germline, CDR1 is MNHNY, CDR2 SVGAGI (reference sequence). CDR3 in DNA: TGTGCCAGCAGTTACGAGCGGGGAGACACTGAAGCTTTCTTT. Encoded protein: CASSYERGDTEAFF.

This clonotype was recorded a few times. CDR3 amino acids: CASSVGDNTYEQYF. In DNA form, the CDR3 reads TGTGCCAGCAGCGTAGGGGACAACACCTACGAGCAGTACTTC. The rearrangement uses TRBV9 and TRBJ2-7; the D gene is possibly TRBD1 (6 bases). Germline-derived CDR1 and CDR2 are SGDLS and YYNGEE. The CDR3 totals 14 residues. V shed 0 bases and J shed 2 bases, with 9 bases lying between them.

This clonotype was counted only a few times. This chain links TRBV12-3 or TRBV12-4 with TRBJ2-3, with 14 bases identical to TRBD2. V was pared by 11 bases and J by 6 bases, with 7 bases of the junction left unmatched. This CDR3 has 14 residues. CDR3 nucleotide sequence: TGTGCCTCCCCGGGGACTAGCGGGGGCGATACGCAGTATTTT. Translated: CASPGTSGGDTQYF.

This clonotype was counted only a few times. This chain joins TRBV20-1 and TRBJ2-7; 7 positions match TRBD1. The trim removed 3 bases at V and 1 base at J, leaving 9 bases unmatched. Germline V gene data show CDR1 as DFQATT and CDR2 as SNEGSKA (reference sequence). The CDR3 loop spans 15 amino acids. The CDR3 nucleotides read TGCAGTGCTAGTCCCCCCGACAGGGTATCCTACGAGCAGTACTTC. Translation gives CSASPPDRVSYEQYF.